These T cell receptor beta chains were read from a single sample in a study of blood T cell repertoires in COVID-19. Generated by immunoSEQ multiplex PCR, the TCRdb table keeps only in-frame clones and is missing some. Of around 270,000 clones in the sample, around nine tenths were seen once. Sequencing was carried out using peripheral blood. The receptors shown here come from a middle-aged man with acute or convalescent COVID-19. Both conserved end residues are part of each CDR3. Each record gives: D gene, V gene, CDR3 length, J gene, clone size, CDR3 DNA, CDR3 protein. D genes are given only for firm matches. Clone size, where shown, is once, few, many, or a class for clones that have expanded.

D: TRBD2; V: TRBV6-6; length: 17; J: TRBJ2-7; size: .; DNA: TGTGCCAGCAGTCCCGGGACTAGCGGGGCCCGCTCCTACGAGCAGTACTTC; CDR3: CASSPGTSGARSYEQYF
D: .; V: TRBV15; length: 13; J: TRBJ1-6; size: .; DNA: TGTGCCACCAATGACAGGTTCAATTCACCCCTCCACTTT; CDR3: CATNDRFNSPLHF
D: .; V: TRBV5-1; length: 19; J: TRBJ2-7; size: once; DNA: TGCGCCAGCAGCTTGGGGCCCCTAAAAAGGCATCACTACTCCTACGAGCAGTACTTC; CDR3: CASSLGPLKRHHYSYEQYF
D: TRBD1; V: TRBV25-1; length: 13; J: TRBJ2-7; size: .; DNA: TGTGCCAGCAGTGGACAGGGTACCTACGAGCAGTACTTC; CDR3: CASSGQGTYEQYF
D: TRBD2; V: TRBV6-5; length: 15; J: TRBJ2-3; size: .; DNA: TGTGCCAGCAGTTATTATTCGGGGGGGGAAGATACGCAGTATTTT; CDR3: CASSYYSGGEDTQYF
D: .; V: TRBV29-1; length: 14; J: TRBJ2-1; size: .; DNA: TGCAGCGTTGCCCGGCTCGCGGGCATCGATGAGCAGTTCTTC; CDR3: CSVARLAGIDEQFF
D: .; V: TRBV12-5; length: 16; J: TRBJ1-2; size: once; DNA: TGTGCTAGTGGTTTCCCTAGTGGGGGCTTAGACTATGGCTACACCTTC; CDR3: CASGFPSGGLDYGYTF
D: .; V: TRBV19; length: 14; J: TRBJ1-2; size: .; DNA: TGTGCCAGTAGTACGGCACAGTGGAGGTATGGCTACACCTTC; CDR3: CASSTAQWRYGYTF
D: .; V: TRBV18; length: 13; J: TRBJ2-7; size: .; DNA: TGTGCCAGCTCCCAGGGGACCGTCGCCGAGCAGTACTTC; CDR3: CASSQGTVAEQYF
D: .; V: TRBV19; length: 16; J: TRBJ2-4; size: .; DNA: TGTGCCAGTAGTTCCCTAGTGCAGGGGCCCAAAAACATTCAGTACTTC; CDR3: CASSSLVQGPKNIQYF
D: .; V: TRBV5-6; length: 15; J: TRBJ1-1; size: once; DNA: TGTGCCAGCAGCCCCGTGGGGCGGGGGATCACTGAAGCTTTCTTT; CDR3: CASSPVGRGITEAFF
D: TRBD1; V: TRBV5-1; length: 14; J: TRBJ1-1; size: .; DNA: TGCGCCAGCAGTAACAGGGGGCCAAACACTGAAGCTTTCTTT; CDR3: CASSNRGPNTEAFF
D: .; V: TRBV29-1; length: 11; J: TRBJ2-7; size: .; DNA: TGCAGCGTTAACTTCTCCTACGAGCAGTACTTC; CDR3: CSVNFSYEQYF
D: .; V: TRBV30; length: 14; J: TRBJ1-3; size: .; DNA: TGTGCCTTTTCATTCAGGGGCTTTGGAAACACCATATATTTT; CDR3: CAFSFRGFGNTIYF
D: .; V: TRBV5-1; length: 14; J: TRBJ1-4; size: once; DNA: TGCGCCAGCAGCCCCTCCGGGGGGAGAGAAAAACTGTTTTTT; CDR3: CASSPSGGREKLFF
D: TRBD1; V: TRBV12-5; length: 13; J: TRBJ2-7; size: few; DNA: TGTGCTAGTGGCCTAGACAGGGCCTACGAGCAGTACTTC; CDR3: CASGLDRAYEQYF
D: .; V: TRBV6-5; length: 12; J: TRBJ1-2; size: .; DNA: TGTGCCACTAGGGAGGCGCCCTATGGCTACACCTTC; CDR3: CATREAPYGYTF
D: TRBD1; V: TRBV6-5; length: 15; J: TRBJ1-1; size: .; DNA: TGTGCCAGCAGTTTGACAGGGGACGGGGACACTGAAGCTTTCTTT; CDR3: CASSLTGDGDTEAFF
D: .; V: TRBV2; length: 13; J: TRBJ1-2; size: .; DNA: TGTGCCAGCAGTGGGGGGCCCGACTATGGCTACACCTTC; CDR3: CASSGGPDYGYTF
D: .; V: TRBV12-5; length: 14; J: TRBJ2-2; size: .; DNA: TGTGCTAGTGGGCCCGGGCCCAGGGCCGGGGAGCTGTTTTTT; CDR3: CASGPGPRAGELFF
D: .; V: TRBV24-1; length: 14; J: TRBJ2-3; size: .; DNA: TGTGCCACCAGTGACAGGGTTAGCACAGATACGCAGTATTTT; CDR3: CATSDRVSTDTQYF
D: TRBD1; V: TRBV5-4; length: 15; J: TRBJ1-1; size: .; DNA: TGTGCCAGCAGGTATGACAGGGGCCTGAACACTGAAGCTTTCTTT; CDR3: CASRYDRGLNTEAFF
D: .; V: TRBV9; length: 13; J: TRBJ1-5; size: .; DNA: TGTGCCAGCAGCGTCGGGGGGGGCCAGCCCCAGCATTTT; CDR3: CASSVGGGQPQHF
D: .; V: TRBV11-2; length: 14; J: TRBJ2-3; size: .; DNA: TGTGCCAGCAGCCGGACAGCTAGCACAGATACGCAGTATTTT; CDR3: CASSRTASTDTQYF
D: .; V: TRBV2; length: 14; J: TRBJ2-3; size: .; DNA: TGTGCCAGCAGCTCCGGGGGAGCCACAGATACGCAGTATTTT; CDR3: CASSSGGATDTQYF
D: TRBD2; V: TRBV7-2; length: 15; J: TRBJ2-7; size: .; DNA: TGTGCCAGCAGCTTAGCGGGACTAGCGGGCTACGAGCAGTACTTC; CDR3: CASSLAGLAGYEQYF